This T cell receptor (beta chain) comes out of a study of blood T cell repertoires in COVID-19. Looking at the study overall: Some COVID-19 samples were acute and others convalescent; all came from the United States, Italy and Spain. Nucleic acid was either cDNA or gDNA, and it came from T cells, B-cell-depleted T cells, or PBMCs.

Per the germline V gene, CDR1 is MRHNA and CDR2 is SNTAGT. This CDR3 has 17 residues. Trimming removed 6 bases at V and 0 bases at J, with 18 bases between. As processed by the authors: The assay estimated nucleated cells by amplifying reference gene primers. Sequencing was performed with immunoSEQ multiplex PCR; in TCRdb, only in-frame clones are kept and a portion is missing. That table furnishes V, J and clone size, whereas the DNA furnished D and trimming. The sample has 210,000 or so clones, around 80% seen once. The sequenced sample was peripheral blood. This chain joins TRBV6-4 and TRBJ2-1, with D tentatively TRBD2 (7 bases). This clonotype was sampled from a man between 50 and 59 years old who had recovered from COVID-19. The CDR3 loop is CASRRQKGGSSYNEQFF. CDR3 nucleotides: TGTGCCAGCAGGAGGCAGAAGGGGGGGAGCTCCTACAATGAGCAGTTCTTC.